This section outlines one TCR beta chain sequence together with its context. Its specificity is not known. Individual cDNA molecules received unique molecular identifiers in the library. In the source study's methods: The number of TCRs in each sample had a median of about 96,000 and spanned roughly 23,224 to 750,000. Each CDR3 protein gets one entry after TCRdb re-called the RACE reads with MiXCR. TCRdb, not the authors, supplied the V and J calls. The repertoire consists of 90,000 to 110,000 distinct CDR3 sequences, with under 40% occurring once and the leading ten covering less than 3%. The time point was: patch test 3, about 24 weeks after DPC sensitization. Specified treatment: therapeutic diphenylcyclopropenone sensitization with weekly scalp DPC. Every patch test was put on after a blood sample was taken. Germline CDR1 and CDR2: LGHNA and YNFKEQ. V was cut by 2 bases and J by 0 bases, with 14 bases left in between. The CDR3 totals 18 residues.

The data were obtained in a study of human T cells and chemical hapten exposure. Points from the study as a whole: Sensitizing with DPC caused no change in TCRs above 1 in 1000 frequency.

The chain carries TRBV4-2 and TRBJ2-6; unclear D gene. Source: whole blood, taken in connection with sensitization to the hapten diphenylcyclopropenone (DPC). The receptor comes from a man aged 35 to 55 with alopecia areata. Some clones in this sample may be carry-over from other donors' samples. In nucleotides, the CDR3 is TGTGCCAGCAGCCAATTTACGGGTCAGAGCTCTGGGGCCAACGTCCTGACTTTC. It translates to CASSQFTGQSSGANVLTF.